The following is a TCR beta chain sequence with its context. This entry is derived from a study of control samples from healthy donors and cancer patients. The table came from immunoSEQ multiplex PCR; TCRdb's copy has only in-frame clones and leaves some out. The sample holds 90,000 to 110,000 clones, roughly 89% seen once. In germline, CDR1 is GTSNPN, CDR2 SVGIG (reference sequence). The CDR3 length is 15 residues. V lost 3 bases to trimming and J lost 0 bases, with 11 bases between them. Sequencing was done on a sample of blood. This receptor was identified in a woman between 50 and 59 years old in good health. This chain links TRBV30 with TRBJ2-2; possibly TRBD1 for D (5 bases). CDR3 sequence (DNA): TGTGCCTGGAGGGCAGGGAATTCGAACACCGGGGAGCTGTTTTTT. It translates to CAWRAGNSNTGELFF.